These T cell receptor beta chains were read from a single sample in a study of vaccination and CD4 T cells after COVID-19. MiXCR, applied by TCRdb to the PCR reads, yields one record per CDR3 protein. The table records roughly 17,000 distinct CDR3 sequences, 38% of them present only once. Antigens of these TCRs are unknown. Input material: CD4+ T cells from blood, cultured in vitro. Receptor source: a human donor who had recovered from COVID-19. The conserved cysteine and the conserved F or W are not part of the CDR3 here.

J gene	V gene	CDR3 length	CDR3 protein
TRBJ1-5	TRBV4-1	14	ASSQEQRVSNQPQH
TRBJ2-7	TRBV19	11	ASSGTGGYEQY
TRBJ1-6	TRBV18	13	ASSTDRARNSPLH
TRBJ1-2	TRBV27	12	ASSSSRGAAGYT
TRBJ2-3	TRBV20-1	10	SASVVGDTQY
TRBJ2-5	TRBV7-9	14	ASSLIGLGGQETQY
TRBJ2-7	TRBV5-6	13	ASSLFQRDVYEQY
TRBJ2-1	TRBV4-3	11	ASSQEQRNEQF
TRBJ2-7	TRBV27	13	ASSFRGARNGEQY
TRBJ2-3	TRBV30	12	ALTSGAITDTQY
TRBJ1-1	TRBV27	12	ASRPMTGDTEAF
TRBJ2-7	TRBV24-1	13	ATSEGQGATYEQY
TRBJ2-5	TRBV7-9	12	ASSPRTSIQTQY
TRBJ2-5	TRBV6-1	10	ASSNQQETQY
TRBJ2-1	TRBV5-6	14	ASSPLWLASYNEQF
TRBJ2-1	TRBV7-3	11	ASSSDGYNEQF
TRBJ1-3	TRBV7-8	14	ASSYGAGNSGNTIY
TRBJ2-3	TRBV30	12	AYTSGSVADTQY
TRBJ1-5	TRBV4-2	15	ASSQGDRGSSNQPQH
TRBJ2-3	TRBV28	14	ASLRAGGVSADTQY
TRBJ1-2	TRBV6-1	9	ASTDNYGYT
TRBJ2-3	TRBV7-2	13	ASSLIGAGTDTQY
TRBJ2-7	TRBV28	12	ASRLQGEKYEQY
TRBJ1-1	TRBV6-5	12	ASSYNRGLTEAF
TRBJ2-5	TRBV29-1	9	SGQYQETQY
TRBJ2-3	TRBV15	13	ATSRGGGSTDTQY
TRBJ1-4	TRBV7-9	12	ASSNRGIGEKLF
TRBJ2-3	TRBV27	15	ASSLNRLALGTDTQY
TRBJ1-1	TRBV5-4	11	ASSLTGRTEAF
TRBJ1-1	TRBV20-1	9	SARYRAEAF
TRBJ2-3	TRBV5-1	13	ASSRLDRDTDTQY
TRBJ2-6	TRBV5-1	13	ASSSMGGGANVLT
TRBJ2-5	TRBV4-3	12	ASSQAGGGETQY
TRBJ1-2	TRBV6-5	14	ASSYTPGGDPYGYT
TRBJ1-5	TRBV20-1	12	SAKSGTGHQPQH
TRBJ2-5	TRBV11-1	10	ASSLYEETQY
TRBJ2-1	TRBV10-3	11	AISEGGGFEQF
TRBJ2-7	TRBV27	12	ASRDRAFSYEQY
TRBJ2-1	TRBV7-6	13	ASSRRPSGNNEQF
TRBJ2-1	TRBV7-3	13	ASSSGPEGTNEQF
TRBJ2-5	TRBV6-5	15	ASSYSASGRAGETQY
TRBJ2-3	TRBV27	13	ASYGQGLRTDTQY
TRBJ2-5	TRBV25-1	13	ASSPGGGREETQY
TRBJ2-2	TRBV2	12	ASRVSTYTGELF
TRBJ2-5	TRBV7-9	13	ASSPGFFGQETQY
TRBJ2-5	TRBV20-1	12	SARRGVGQETQY
TRBJ1-2	TRBV12-3/TRBV12-4	10	ASSPGPEAYT
TRBJ1-1	TRBV5-6	11	ASSLSQTLEAF
TRBJ2-7	TRBV6-1	13	ASSEGTGGAYEQY